A single sample gave rise to the 12 T cell receptor beta chains below, sequenced in a study of beta chain features in type 1 diabetes. Study-wide results and caveats: Shortening that was moderate but significant affected the TCRB CDR3s of Type 1 diabetes patients in all four CD4+ subsets.

The isolated RNA, all of it, was reverse transcribed, so expressed TCRB transcripts were what got sequenced. Libraries were prepared by immunoSEQ multiplex PCR; TCRdb keeps only in-frame clonotypes and omits some of them. The table lists roughly 230,000 clones, approximately 11% of them singletons. No antigen has been identified for these receptors. Source material: naive CD4+ T cells from blood. The receptors derive from a man aged 25 to 40 with type 1 diabetes.

V gene TRBV2 combines with J gene TRBJ1-1, with D possibly being TRBD1 (6 bases). This CDR3 contains 13 residues. The germline V gene has CDR1 SNHLY and CDR2 FYNNEI. The germline V and J ends were trimmed by 7 bases and 1 base, with 10 bases remaining between them. This chain's CDR3 is CASTSQGNTEAFF. The CDR3 DNA follows: TGTGCCAGCACCTCACAGGGGAACACTGAAGCTTTCTTT.

This clone was detected a few times. The chain carries TRBV7-3 and TRBJ1-1; D ambiguous. Looked up from germline, CDR1 is SGHTA and CDR2 is FQGTGA. The ends were cut back, 3 bases at V and 2 bases at J, with 7 bases in the middle. This CDR3 region has 13 residues. CDR3: CASSFGDNTEAFF. The DNA for the CDR3 is TGTGCCAGCAGCTTCGGAGACAACACTGAAGCTTTCTTT.

J is TRBJ1-1 and V is TRBV9; D not certain. The CDR3 sequence is 13 residues long. Trimming shortened V by 0 bases and J by 7 bases, and 10 bases separated the two germline ends. Per the germline V gene, CDR1 is SGDLS and CDR2 is YYNGEE. The CDR3 coding sequence is TGTGCCAGCAGCGTAGACGGGAAAATTGAAGCTTTCTTT. Amino acid sequence: CASSVDGKIEAFF.

This clone was seen a handful of times. In nucleotides, the CDR3 is TGTGCCAGCAGCCAAGTACAGGGGCCGTTCTACGAGCAGTACTTC. It yields the protein CASSQVQGPFYEQYF. The rearrangement joins TRBV4-2 to TRBJ2-7; 7 nucleotides line up with TRBD1. Trimming at V came to 1 base and at J to 3 bases, leaving 6 bases not matched to a gene. Germline CDR1 and CDR2: LGHNA and YNFKEQ. This CDR3 spans 15 amino acids.

The V and J genes are TRBV4-2 and TRBJ2-7; weak D call: TRBD1 (5 bases). Trimming left V 0 bases short and J 6 bases short, with 12 bases between. The CDR3 consists of 14 residues. CDR1 is LGHNA, CDR2 YNFKEQ, per germline. The DNA of the CDR3 is TGTGCCAGCAGCCAAGATTCTGGAAGGGGCGAGCAGTACTTC. This gives the protein CASSQDSGRGEQYF.

V is TRBV5-4 and J is TRBJ2-1; D unclear. Germline-derived CDR1 and CDR2 are SGHNT and YYREEE (reference sequence). The CDR3 runs 12 residues. Trimming removed 3 bases from V and 7 bases from J, with 8 bases in between. The CDR3 coding sequence is TGTGCCAGCAGCTCGGTCAAAAATGAGCAGTTCTTC. It encodes CASSSVKNEQFF.

This clone appeared a few times. This chain joins TRBV7-2 and TRBJ2-7; TRBD2 matches 10 bases. The CDR3 runs 14 residues. Germline V lookup: CDR1 SGHTA, CDR2 FQGNSA. J was trimmed by 6 bases and V by 4 bases; bases with no gene match: 6. CDR3 protein: CASSSGASGGEQYF. DNA of the CDR3: TGTGCCAGCAGCTCTGGGGCTAGCGGGGGCGAGCAGTACTTC.

There are a few counts of this clone. The chain carries TRBV7-2 and TRBJ2-5; TRBD1 agrees at 8 bases. The CDR3 runs to 16 residues. Losses at the gene ends were 5 bases for V and 4 bases for J; bases not matched to a gene: 12. CDR1 and CDR2 (germline): SGHTA, FQGNSA. The CDR3 DNA follows: TGTGCCAGCAGCCGACGGACAGGGCCGGGTACAGAGACCCAGTACTTC. Protein product: CASSRRTGPGTETQYF.

This chain connects TRBV5-4 to TRBJ2-7; TRBD1 matches 7 bases. The CDR3 contains 14 residues. CDR1 and CDR2 (germline): SGHNT, YYREEE (reference sequence). V shed 0 bases, J shed 3 bases, and the junction held 3 bases outside the gene matches. CDR3 DNA: TGTGCCAGCAGCTTGGTAGGGGGCGTCTACGAGCAGTACTTC. This encodes CASSLVGGVYEQYF.

This clone was counted only a few times. The V gene is TRBV7-2, the J gene TRBJ2-3; 14 bases match TRBD2. V gave up 5 bases and J gave up 3 bases; unmatched junction bases: 4. The germline gives CDR1 SGHTA, CDR2 FQGNSA. The CDR3 sequence is 16 residues long. Here the CDR3 reads CASSRLAGGTTDTQYF. CDR3 in DNA: TGTGCCAGCAGCCGACTAGCGGGGGGGACTACAGATACGCAGTATTTT.

The rearrangement uses TRBV2 and TRBJ1-1; weak D call: TRBD1 (5 bases). The CDR3 is 14 amino acids. In germline, CDR1 is SNHLY, CDR2 FYNNEI. The germline V and J ends were trimmed by 7 bases and 0 bases, with 12 bases remaining between them. The CDR3 DNA reads TGTGCCAGCAAGTGGGGCGGAATGAACACTGAAGCTTTCTTT. Translated: CASKWGGMNTEAFF.

This clone was observed a few times. The chain uses TRBV20-1 and TRBJ1-1, with D uncertain. This CDR3 spans 11 amino acids. Trimming removed 3 bases at V and 4 bases at J, with 6 bases between. CDR1 DFQATT and CDR2 SNEGSKA come from the germline V gene (reference sequence). This CDR3 is CSASPGTEAFF. CDR3 DNA: TGCAGTGCTAGCCCGGGCACTGAAGCTTTCTTT.